These 31 T cell receptor beta chains share one sample of origin, sequenced in a study of cytomegalovirus exposure and HLA in healthy donors. With 60 Vbeta and 13 Jbeta primers, the PCR was carried out. Repertoires were generated with immunoSEQ multiplex PCR, while TCRdb's copy carries only in-frame clones and drops some. The table includes roughly 160,000 clones, 84% detected once. Sequenced: PBMCs. These receptors were taken from a man in his thirties or forties in good health and CMV-seronegative.

The J gene is TRBJ1-5, the V gene TRBV2, with TRBD1 identical over 11 bases. Trimming cost V 6 bases and J 0 bases; bases outside gene matches: 4. The CDR3 sequence is 16 residues long. Germline values: CDR1 SNHLY, CDR2 FYNNEI. In DNA, the CDR3 is TGTGCCAGCAGCGGGACAGGGGGGGATAGCAATCAGCCCCAGCATTTT. This codes for CASSGTGGDSNQPQHF.

The genes are TRBV7-2 and TRBJ1-5; the D gene is possibly TRBD1 (6 bases). There are 15 residues in the CDR3. Germline V lookup: CDR1 SGHTA, CDR2 FQGNSA. V was clipped by 5 bases and J by 7 bases, with 18 bases between them. CDR3 residues: CASSAYREPWQPQHF. CDR3 bases: TGTGCCAGCAGCGCATACAGGGAGCCCTGGCAGCCCCAGCATTTT.

This clone was seen only once. The genes are TRBV10-1 and TRBJ1-5; D might be TRBD1 (5 bases). V was shortened by 9 bases and J by 0 bases, with 12 bases between the two germline ends. The germline gives CDR1 WNHNN, CDR2 SYGVQD (reference sequence). This CDR3 has 14 residues. CDR3 amino acids: CARSTENSNQPQHF. The CDR3 DNA reads as TGCGCCAGATCGACAGAGAATAGCAATCAGCCCCAGCATTTT.

The chain has TRBV5-1 and TRBJ2-3; the D gene is possibly TRBD1 (5 bases). This CDR3 has 13 residues. The germline CDR1 and CDR2 sequences are SGHRS and YFSETQ. The V gene lost 4 bases and the J gene lost 6 bases, with 12 bases spanning the gap. CDR3 nucleotides: TGCGCCAGCAGCCATGCAGGGCAGGATACGCAGTATTTT. Translation: CASSHAGQDTQYF.

In its sample, this clone was seen a few times. This chain uses TRBV11-2 with TRBJ2-7; possible D gene TRBD1, 6 bases. The CDR3 contains 18 residues. Germline loops: CDR1 SGHAT, CDR2 FQNNGV. With 4 bases removed from V and 7 bases from J, the gap between germline ends came to 29 bases. CDR3 nucleotides: TGTGCCAGCAGCTCGTCGGGGTTCTGGCAGGGGACATCTCGGGAGCAGTACTTC. Its translation is CASSSSGFWQGTSREQYF.

This chain uses TRBV28 with TRBJ1-1, with D possibly being TRBD1 (5 bases). Germline assignment: CDR1 MDHEN and CDR2 SYDVKM. CDR3 length: 15 amino acids. V was pared by 6 bases and J by 0 bases, with 14 bases between. For the CDR3, the DNA is TGTGCCAGCAGCCCACCTGGGGCAGTGAACACTGAAGCTTTCTTT. The encoded protein is CASSPPGAVNTEAFF. The complete variable domain, with remaining parts taken from reference TRBV28 and TRBJ1-1, reads DVKVTQSSRYLVKRTGEKVFLECVQDMDHENMFWYRQDPGLGLRLIYFSYDVKMKEKGDIPEGYSVSREKKERFSLILESASTNQTSMYLCASSPPGAVNTEAFFGQGTRLTVV.

V usage is TRBV6-5 and J usage is TRBJ1-1; the match to TRBD1 covers 7 bases. The V gene end was trimmed by 2 bases and the J gene end by 3 bases; junction bases not matched to a gene: 3. Germline CDR1 MNHEY, CDR2 SVGAGI. This CDR3 spans 14 amino acids. CDR3 coding DNA: TGTGCCAGCAGTTACACGGACAGGTACACTGAAGCTTTCTTT. Its translation is CASSYTDRYTEAFF.

This clone was detected only once. The chain joins TRBV7-9 to TRBJ1-2; 8 bases match TRBD1. CDR1 is SEHNR and CDR2 is FQNEAQ in the germline V gene (reference sequence). The trim removed 5 bases at V and 7 bases at J, leaving 9 bases unmatched. There are 14 residues in the CDR3. CDR3 protein: CASSSRTGKCGYTF. CDR3 coding DNA: TGTGCCAGCAGCAGCCGGACAGGGAAGTGTGGCTACACCTTC.

This rearrangement joins TRBV5-1 to TRBJ2-1; perhaps TRBD2 as D (6 bases). Germline V gene sequence: CDR1 SGHRS, CDR2 YFSETQ. CDR3 length equals 15 residues. V lost 0 bases, J lost 0 bases, and 7 bases lay in between. Here the CDR3 reads CASSLDGSSYNEQFF. The CDR3, as DNA: TGCGCCAGCAGCTTGGACGGGAGCTCCTACAATGAGCAGTTCTTC. The full variable domain, in which reference TRBV5-1 and TRBJ2-1 provide the parts outside the CDR3, is KAGVTQTPRYLIKTRGQQVTLSCSPISGHRSVSWYQQTPGQGLQFLFEYFSETQRNKGNFPGRFSGRQFSNSRSEMNVSTLELGDSALYLCASSLDGSSYNEQFFGPGTRLTVL.

The V gene is TRBV5-1, the J gene TRBJ1-4, with TRBD1 matching over 9 bases. J gave up 7 bases and V 2 bases, and 9 bases lay outside the gene matches. The CDR3 covers 16 residues. Per the germline V gene, CDR1 is SGHRS and CDR2 is YFSETQ. The DNA of the CDR3 is TGCGCCAGCAGCTTCCGACAGGGGGGACTCGGTGAAAAACTGTTTTTT. It codes for CASSFRQGGLGEKLFF.

The rearrangement uses TRBV5-6 and TRBJ1-5, with 10 bases that match TRBD1. This CDR3 is 15 amino acids long. The germline CDR1 and CDR2 sequences are SGHDT and YYEEEE. Losses at the gene ends were 3 bases for V and 8 bases for J; bases not matched to a gene: 8. DNA for the CDR3: TGTGCCAGCAGCTCACGGACAGGGGGTAGCAAGCCCCAGCATTTT. Amino acids: CASSSRTGGSKPQHF.

The rearrangement links TRBV18 to TRBJ2-1; D is uncertain. The CDR3 contains 13 residues. V was cut by 4 bases and J by 6 bases, with 10 bases left in between. In germline, CDR1 is KGHSH, CDR2 LQKENI. CDR3 loop: CASSLGRINEQFF. In nucleotides, the CDR3 is TGTGCCAGCTCACTGGGCAGGATCAATGAGCAGTTCTTC.

The CDR3 region has the DNA TGCGCCAGCAAGCTCTCGGGTAGAGGGCCAGATACGCAGTATTTT. Its translation: CASKLSGRGPDTQYF. The rearrangement links TRBV5-1 to TRBJ2-3, with a tentative D call TRBD2 (5 bases). Deletions cut 6 bases from V and 4 bases from J, with 18 bases between. In germline, CDR1 is SGHRS, CDR2 YFSETQ. This CDR3 comprises 15 residues.

This rearrangement joins TRBV12-5 to TRBJ2-1; 10 nucleotides line up with TRBD2. Germline V gene sequence: CDR1 LGHNT, CDR2 FRNRAP. The CDR3 is 15 residues long. V was pared by 2 bases and J by 5 bases, with 3 bases of the junction left unmatched. The CDR3 is CASGLPGLAHNEQFF. Written as DNA, the CDR3 is TGTGCTAGTGGTTTGCCGGGACTAGCGCACAATGAGCAGTTCTTC.

The chain uses TRBV6-1 and TRBJ1-1, with 8 bases aligning to TRBD1. CDR3 length: 14 amino acids. Losses at the gene ends were 7 bases for V and 1 base for J; bases not matched to a gene: 5. In germline, CDR1 is MNHNS, CDR2 SASEGT. CDR3 sequence: CASNFQGANTEAFF. The CDR3 bases are TGTGCCAGCAACTTCCAGGGGGCGAACACTGAAGCTTTCTTT.

The rearrangement links TRBV11-3 to TRBJ1-1; D is possibly TRBD1 (6 bases). CDR1 SGHNT and CDR2 YENEEA come from the germline V gene. The CDR3 runs 15 residues. V lost 4 bases, J lost 4 bases, and 16 bases lay in between. CDR3 amino acids: CASSSRRGPGTEAFF. The CDR3 nucleotides read TGTGCCAGCAGCTCGCGGCGGGGGCCAGGCACTGAAGCTTTCTTT.

V is TRBV30 and J is TRBJ2-5; possibly TRBD2 for D (5 bases). The DNA end favors TRBJ2-7, so the J call may be wrong. Germline values: CDR1 GTSNPN, CDR2 SVGIG (reference sequence). This CDR3 is 13 amino acids long. The CDR3 sequence is CAWSVTGTYEQYF. The CDR3, as DNA: TGTGCCTGGAGTGTAACGGGAACCTACGAGCAGTACTTC.

The chain has TRBV6-6 and TRBJ1-1; 8 bases are a match to TRBD1. Per the germline V gene, CDR1 is MNHNY and CDR2 is SVGAGI (reference sequence). This CDR3 comprises 15 residues. J lost 1 base, V lost 2 bases, and 3 bases had no gene match. The CDR3 region is CASSYRDRSNTEAFF. Here the CDR3 DNA reads TGTGCCAGCAGTTACCGGGACAGGTCGAACACTGAAGCTTTCTTT.

The J gene is TRBJ2-1, the V gene TRBV6-6, with 7 bases lining up with TRBD1. Per germline, CDR1 MNHNY and CDR2 SVGAGI (reference sequence). The CDR3 is 13 residues long. Trimming cost V 4 bases and J 9 bases; bases outside gene matches: 6. The CDR3 here is CASSFSTGVEQFF. For the CDR3, the DNA is TGTGCCAGCAGTTTCTCAACAGGGGTTGAGCAGTTCTTC.

This chain joins TRBV10-3 and TRBJ1-5, with 12 bases aligning to TRBD1. Trimming at V came to 0 bases and at J to 5 bases, leaving 8 bases not matched to a gene. The CDR3 spans 18 residues. Germline lookup yields CDR1 ENHRY and CDR2 SYGVKD. As DNA, the CDR3 is TGTGCCATCAGTGAGTCATTAGGGACAGGGGGCCGGGATCAGCCCCAGCATTTT. Protein: CAISESLGTGGRDQPQHF.

The CDR3 DNA is TGCGCCAGCAGCGCGACAGGGGCTGAAGCTTTCTTT. Protein sequence: CASSATGAEAFF. The rearrangement uses TRBV10-1 and TRBJ1-1; 8 bases align to TRBD1. J was trimmed by 6 bases and V by 6 bases; bases with no gene match: 3. Germline CDR1 reads WNHNN; CDR2 reads SYGVQD (reference sequence). The length of the CDR3 is 12 residues.

The chain couples TRBV2 to TRBJ2-5; the D gene is possibly TRBD2 (6 bases). TRBJ2-7 matches the DNA end more closely, so the J call is doubtful. The length of the CDR3 is 13 residues. Germline values: CDR1 SNHLY, CDR2 FYNNEI. The CDR3 nucleotides are TGTGCCAGCAGTCGACGGGAGACCTACGAGCAGTACTTC. As protein: CASSRRETYEQYF.

The gene calls are TRBV11-3 and TRBJ2-3, with TRBD2 identical over 12 bases. J gave up 2 bases and V 5 bases, and 5 bases lay outside the gene matches. This CDR3 contains 16 residues. In germline, CDR1 is SGHNT, CDR2 YENEEA. CDR3 protein: CASSPGLAGVTDTQYF. CDR3 nucleotide sequence: TGTGCCAGCAGCCCGGGACTAGCGGGCGTCACAGATACGCAGTATTTT. Filled out from reference TRBV11-3 and TRBJ2-3, the complete variable domain reads EAGVVQSPRYKIIEKKQPVAFWCNPISGHNTLYWYLQNLGQGPELLIRYENEEAVDDSQLPKDRFSAERLKGVDSTLKIQPAELGDSAVYLCASSPGLAGVTDTQYFGPGTRLTVL.

This clone was seen only once. V is TRBV28 and J is TRBJ2-7, with D perhaps TRBD2 (7 bases). The germline gives CDR1 MDHEN, CDR2 SYDVKM. The V and J ends lost 1 base and 2 bases respectively, with 15 bases between them. This CDR3 comprises 16 residues. This CDR3 reads CASSLLGGAIAYEQYF. In DNA form, the CDR3 reads TGTGCCAGCAGTTTATTGGGGGGGGCCATAGCCTACGAGCAGTACTTC.

The chain uses TRBV10-3 and TRBJ1-2, with a possible D match to TRBD1 (6 bases). The CDR3 consists of 13 residues. Per the germline V gene, CDR1 is ENHRY and CDR2 is SYGVKD. V was cut by 4 bases and J by 4 bases, with 10 bases left in between. In DNA, the CDR3 is TGTGCCATCAGTGCCGGACAGACCTATGGCTACACCTTC. It is translated as CAISAGQTYGYTF.

This chain joins TRBV6-5 and TRBJ1-5, with D possibly being TRBD1 (5 bases). V was shortened by 5 bases and J by 2 bases, with 10 bases between the two germline ends. The CDR3 is 14 amino acids. Per the germline V gene, CDR1 is MNHEY and CDR2 is SVGAGI. DNA for the CDR3: TGTGCCAGCAGTCAGGGATCGGGCAATCAGCCCCAGCATTTT. Translation: CASSQGSGNQPQHF.

V gene TRBV6-5 combines with J gene TRBJ1-1, with D unclear. The V and J ends lost 1 base and 0 bases respectively, with 9 bases between them. The germline gives CDR1 MNHEY, CDR2 SVGAGI. The CDR3 is 15 residues long. CDR3 bases: TGTGCCAGCAGTTACTTCCCACAGCTGAACACTGAAGCTTTCTTT. Its translation: CASSYFPQLNTEAFF.

This clone appeared a single time. The rearrangement uses TRBV4-2 and TRBJ1-4; D gene unclear. The germline CDR1 and CDR2 sequences are LGHNA and YNFKEQ. There are 16 residues in the CDR3. Trimming left V 0 bases short and J 0 bases short, with 8 bases between. CDR3 in amino acids: CASSQDGSATNEKLFF. CDR3 nucleotide sequence: TGTGCCAGCAGCCAAGATGGTAGCGCAACTAATGAAAAACTGTTTTTT.

The rearrangement uses TRBV5-1 and TRBJ2-7, with 9 bases that match TRBD1. This CDR3 contains 15 residues. Trimming took 4 bases from V and 8 from J; bases not matched to a gene: 13. Germline values: CDR1 SGHRS, CDR2 YFSETQ. The CDR3 nucleotides are TGCGCCAGCAGCGAATCCGGGACAGGGCAGTGGAAGCAGTACTTC. Protein: CASSESGTGQWKQYF.

The V and J genes are TRBV30 and TRBJ2-7; D possibly corresponds to TRBD2 (6 bases). Germline V gives CDR1 GTSNPN, CDR2 SVGIG (reference sequence). The CDR3 totals 15 residues. V was pared by 0 bases and J by 2 bases, with 14 bases between. The CDR3: CAWSVFGSPTYEQYF. DNA for the CDR3: TGTGCCTGGAGTGTATTCGGGAGCCCTACCTACGAGCAGTACTTC.

The chain recombines TRBV7-6 with TRBJ2-3, with D possibly being TRBD1 (6 bases). There are 14 residues in the CDR3. Germline CDR1 reads SGHVS; CDR2 reads FNYEAQ. V lost 3 bases and J lost 3, with 10 bases in between. The DNA of the CDR3 is TGTGCCAGCAGCTTCGGGGACATTACAGATACGCAGTATTTT. Translated, it gives CASSFGDITDTQYF.